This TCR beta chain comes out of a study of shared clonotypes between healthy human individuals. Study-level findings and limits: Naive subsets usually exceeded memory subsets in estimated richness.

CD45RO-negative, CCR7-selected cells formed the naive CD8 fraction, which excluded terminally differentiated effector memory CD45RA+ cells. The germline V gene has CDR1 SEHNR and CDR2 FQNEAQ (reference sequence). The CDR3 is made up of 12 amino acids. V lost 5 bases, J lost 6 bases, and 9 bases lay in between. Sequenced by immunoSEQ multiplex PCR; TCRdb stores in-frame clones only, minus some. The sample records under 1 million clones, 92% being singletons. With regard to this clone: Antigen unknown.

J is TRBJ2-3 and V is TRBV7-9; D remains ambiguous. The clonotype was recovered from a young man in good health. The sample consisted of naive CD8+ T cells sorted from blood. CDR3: CASSPQVDTQYF. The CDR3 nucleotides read TGTGCCAGCAGCCCCCAGGTGGATACGCAGTATTTT.